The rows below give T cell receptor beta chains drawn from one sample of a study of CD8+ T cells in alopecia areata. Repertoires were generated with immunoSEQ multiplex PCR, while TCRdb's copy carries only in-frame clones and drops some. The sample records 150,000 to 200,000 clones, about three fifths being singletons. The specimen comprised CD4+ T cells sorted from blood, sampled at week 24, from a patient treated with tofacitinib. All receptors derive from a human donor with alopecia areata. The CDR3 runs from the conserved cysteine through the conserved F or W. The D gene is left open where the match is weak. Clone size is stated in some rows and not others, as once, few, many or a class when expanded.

CASSQSGIWKAFF,TGCGCCAGCAGTCAAAGCGGGATTTGGAAAGCTTTCTTT,-,-,TRBV23-1,TRBJ1-1
CAWTSYYGYTF,TGTGCCTGGACCAGCTACTATGGCTACACCTTC,-,few,TRBV30,TRBJ1-2
CSVEDSRNTEAFF,TGCAGCGTTGAGGACAGTCGGAACACTGAAGCTTTCTTT,-,-,TRBV29-1,TRBJ1-1
CASSFQGGEGYTF,TGTGCCAGCAGTTTCCAGGGGGGTGAGGGCTACACCTTC,TRBD1,once,TRBV6-6,TRBJ1-2
CASSYSSGRIAETQYF,TGTGCCAGCAGTTACTCTAGCGGGAGGATTGCGGAGACCCAGTACTTC,TRBD2,-,TRBV6-5,TRBJ2-5
CASSLSTGALVSEQYF,TGTGCCAGCAGCTTAAGTACCGGGGCCCTGGTTAGCGAGCAGTACTTC,-,few,TRBV7-2,TRBJ2-7
CASSPEGALFDQPQHF,TGTGCCAGCTCACCAGAGGGAGCGTTGTTCGATCAGCCCCAGCATTTT,-,-,TRBV18,TRBJ1-5
CAISERGEGSNEQFF,TGTGCCATCAGTGAACGGGGTGAAGGGAGCAATGAGCAGTTCTTC,-,-,TRBV10-3,TRBJ2-1
CASSLGGKAANTGELFF,TGTGCCAGCAGTTTGGGGGGAAAAGCTGCGAACACCGGGGAGCTGTTTTTT,-,-,TRBV7-2,TRBJ2-2
CASSPRLSYEQYF,TGCGCCAGCAGCCCCCGTCTTTCCTACGAGCAGTACTTC,-,-,TRBV4-1,TRBJ2-7
CASSQDGQGAGYGYTF,TGCGCCAGCAGCCAAGATGGTCAGGGGGCTGGCTATGGCTACACCTTC,TRBD1,few,TRBV4-3,TRBJ1-2
CAWRQVLAQHIEAFF,TGTGCCTGGAGACAAGTCCTAGCACAGCACATTGAAGCTTTCTTT,-,-,TRBV30,TRBJ1-1
CASSPLPGFNQPQHF,TGCGCCAGCAGCCCCCTCCCGGGGTTCAATCAGCCCCAGCATTTT,-,-,TRBV4-1,TRBJ1-5
CASSVWGSGTTDTQYF,TGTGCCAGCAGCGTATGGGGCAGCGGGACTACAGATACGCAGTATTTT,TRBD2,-,TRBV9,TRBJ2-3
CASSQIRGRGLEETQYF,TGTGCCAGCAGCCAGATCCGGGGCAGGGGGCTGGAGGAGACCCAGTACTTC,TRBD1,-,TRBV7-6,TRBJ2-5
CSVGLSNEQFF,TGCAGCGTCGGACTAAGCAATGAGCAGTTCTTC,-,-,TRBV29-1,TRBJ2-1
CASSESRHSDTQYF,TGTGCCAGCAGTGAATCTAGGCATTCAGATACGCAGTATTTT,-,-,TRBV25-1,TRBJ2-3
CASTLDPGQGTETQYF,TGTGCCAGCACCCTCGATCCGGGACAGGGGACAGAGACCCAGTACTTC,TRBD1,few,TRBV7-2,TRBJ2-5
CASSESGTAYEQYF,TGTGCCAGCAGTGAATCTGGGACGGCCTACGAGCAGTACTTC,-,-,TRBV25-1,TRBJ2-7
CASSVGGITEAFF,TGTGCCAGCAGCGTAGGAGGAATCACTGAAGCTTTCTTT,-,few,TRBV9,TRBJ1-1
CASSQGPGSRDIHDGYTF,TGCGCCAGCAGCCAAGGACCCGGGAGCCGTGATATCCACGATGGCTACACCTTC,-,-,TRBV4-1,TRBJ1-2
CSADTTGLAFF,TGCAGTGCTGATACGACAGGTCTTGCTTTCTTT,-,few,TRBV20-1,TRBJ1-1
CASSLDAGSNTGELFF,TGCGCCAGCAGCTTGGATGCAGGGAGCAACACCGGGGAGCTGTTTTTT,-,-,TRBV5-1,TRBJ2-2
CASSLGGREPQHF,TGTGCCAGCAGCTTAGGCGGGCGGGAGCCCCAGCATTTT,-,-,TRBV7-2,TRBJ1-5
CASSRLAGGWVEQFF,TGTGCCAGCAGCAGATTAGCGGGAGGTTGGGTTGAGCAGTTCTTC,TRBD2,-,TRBV7-2,TRBJ2-1
CAWSPGRIYGYTF,TGTGCCTGGAGCCCGGGACGGATCTATGGCTACACCTTC,-,-,TRBV30,TRBJ1-2
CASSPRGRPSNQPQHF,TGTGCCAGCAGCCCTAGAGGCAGGCCTAGCAATCAGCCCCAGCATTTT,-,-,TRBV7-2,TRBJ1-5
CASSGTVDTGELFF,TGTGCCAGCAGTGGGACAGTAGACACCGGGGAGCTGTTTTTT,-,-,TRBV25-1,TRBJ2-2
CATSRVAVDSTDTQYF,TGTGCCACCAGCAGGGTAGCGGTGGATAGCACAGATACGCAGTATTTT,-,-,TRBV15,TRBJ2-3